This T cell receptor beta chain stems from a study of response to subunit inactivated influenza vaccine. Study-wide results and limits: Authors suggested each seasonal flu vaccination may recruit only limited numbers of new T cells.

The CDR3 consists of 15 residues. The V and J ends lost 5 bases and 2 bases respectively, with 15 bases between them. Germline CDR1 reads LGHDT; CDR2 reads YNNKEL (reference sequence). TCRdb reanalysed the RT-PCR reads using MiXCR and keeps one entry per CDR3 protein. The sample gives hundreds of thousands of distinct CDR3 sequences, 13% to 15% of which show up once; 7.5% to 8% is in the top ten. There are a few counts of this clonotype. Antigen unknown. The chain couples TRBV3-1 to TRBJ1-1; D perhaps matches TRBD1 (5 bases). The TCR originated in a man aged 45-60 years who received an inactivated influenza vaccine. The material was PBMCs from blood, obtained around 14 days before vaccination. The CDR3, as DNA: TGTGCCAGCAGCAGGGGCGGGGCCTCAAACACTGAAGCTTTCTTT. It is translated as CASSRGGASNTEAFF.